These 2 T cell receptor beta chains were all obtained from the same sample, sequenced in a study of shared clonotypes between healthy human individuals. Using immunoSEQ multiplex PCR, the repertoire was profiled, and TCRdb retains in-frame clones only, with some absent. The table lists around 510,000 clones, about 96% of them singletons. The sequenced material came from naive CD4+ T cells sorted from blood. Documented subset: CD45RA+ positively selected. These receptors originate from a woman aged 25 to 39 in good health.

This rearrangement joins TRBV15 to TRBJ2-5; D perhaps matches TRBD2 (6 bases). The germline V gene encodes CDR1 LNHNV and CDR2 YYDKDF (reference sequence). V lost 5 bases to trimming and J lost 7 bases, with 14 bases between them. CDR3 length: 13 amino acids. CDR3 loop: CATSLRDLGTQYF. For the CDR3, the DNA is TGTGCCACCAGCCTGCGGGACCTGGGGACCCAGTACTTC.

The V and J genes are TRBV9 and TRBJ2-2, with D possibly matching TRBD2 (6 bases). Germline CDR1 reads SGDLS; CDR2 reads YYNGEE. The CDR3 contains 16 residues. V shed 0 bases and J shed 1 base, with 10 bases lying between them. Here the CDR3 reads CASSVGVEGNTGELFF. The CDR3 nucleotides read TGTGCCAGCAGCGTAGGAGTGGAGGGGAACACCGGGGAGCTGTTTTTT.